This is a list of T cell receptor beta chains from one sample in a study of blood T cell repertoires in COVID-19. Method: immunoSEQ multiplex PCR; TCRdb's copy keeps in-frame clones and lacks some. This sample yields over 130,000 clones, of which roughly 87% are seen a single time; roughly 4.5% belongs to the top ten. Sample: peripheral blood. All receptors come from a woman aged 55-70 years with active or convalescent COVID-19. CDR3s include the opening cysteine and the closing phenylalanine or tryptophan. A D gene is named only where the DNA matches it firmly. Some rows have no size entry. The others give once, few or many, or a class for an expanded clone.

size	J	length	D	V	DNA	CDR3
few	TRBJ1-6	13	-	TRBV12-3/TRBV12-4	TGTGCCAGCAGTTTTCAGGGTAGCTCACCCCTCCACTTT	CASSFQGSSPLHF
-	TRBJ1-6	14	-	TRBV10-3	TGTGCCATTCAGACAGCAATAGTCAATTCACCCCTCCACTTT	CAIQTAIVNSPLHF
-	TRBJ2-1	13	-	TRBV18	TGTGCCAGCTCACCATCAGGGCAGGGTGAGCAGTTCTTC	CASSPSGQGEQFF
-	TRBJ2-7	13	TRBD1	TRBV2	TGTGCCAGCAGTTGGGGACAGGGGGCCGAGCAGTACTTC	CASSWGQGAEQYF
-	TRBJ1-2	12	TRBD1	TRBV6-6	TGTGCCAGCAGTCTCACAGGGGACGGCTACACCTTC	CASSLTGDGYTF
-	TRBJ1-5	14	-	TRBV18	TGTGCCAGCTCACCAGGGCGGGTAAATCAGCCCCAGCATTTT	CASSPGRVNQPQHF
-	TRBJ2-1	15	-	TRBV19	TGTGCCAGTAGTATAGAGCAGGGGTCTAGGGATGAGCAGTTCTTC	CASSIEQGSRDEQFF
-	TRBJ2-7	14	-	TRBV7-9	TGTGCCAGCAGCTTAGCGACTCGTGGCTACGAGCAGTACTTC	CASSLATRGYEQYF
-	TRBJ2-5	15	TRBD1	TRBV4-1	TGCGCCAGCAGCCAAGATTCGGGACAGAAGGAGACCCAGTACTTC	CASSQDSGQKETQYF
-	TRBJ2-1	13	-	TRBV7-2	TGTGCCAGCAGCCCCGGCTCCTACAATGAGCAGTTCTTC	CASSPGSYNEQFF
-	TRBJ1-2	15	-	TRBV3-1/TRBV3-2	TGTGCCAGCAGCCAAGAGCAGGGGAGTTTCCGGGGCTACACCTTC	CASSQEQGSFRGYTF
-	TRBJ2-7	14	-	TRBV5-1	TGCGCCAGCAGCTTGGACAGCCGTCCCTACGAGCAGTACTTC	CASSLDSRPYEQYF
-	TRBJ2-2	14	TRBD1	TRBV5-1	TGCGCCAGCACCCTGGACAGGGCGGCCGGGGAGCTGTTTTTT	CASTLDRAAGELFF
-	TRBJ2-1	16	TRBD2	TRBV6-4	TGTGCCAGCAGTGACCGTGGCGGGGGGGCCTACAATGAGCAGTTCTTC	CASSDRGGGAYNEQFF
-	TRBJ2-4	17	TRBD2	TRBV3-1/TRBV3-2	TGTGCCAGCAGCCAACAGACTAGCGGGGGGGCCCAGAACATTCAGTACTTC	CASSQQTSGGAQNIQYF
-	TRBJ2-5	16	TRBD2	TRBV18	TGTGCCAGCTCACCACGGCGGGGGGGCTTACAAGAGACCCAGTACTTC	CASSPRRGGLQETQYF
-	TRBJ1-2	14	-	TRBV6-2/TRBV6-3	TGTGCCAGCAGTTACTCAGCAGGAACCCTGGGCTACACCTTC	CASSYSAGTLGYTF
-	TRBJ1-6	17	TRBD1	TRBV7-2	TGTGCCAGCAGCTTAGCCCAGGGGGGCTCCTATAATTCACCCCTCCACTTT	CASSLAQGGSYNSPLHF
-	TRBJ2-2	15	TRBD1	TRBV19	TGTGCCAGTAGTGGGGGACAGGGTGGGTCCGGGGAGCTGTTTTTT	CASSGGQGGSGELFF
-	TRBJ1-3	13	-	TRBV15	TGTGCCACCACTCCAGGGGCTGGAAACACCATATATTTT	CATTPGAGNTIYF
-	TRBJ1-2	16	-	TRBV27	TGTGCCAGCAGTTCACAAGGGGGGGGGCTTCGCTATGGCTACACCTTC	CASSSQGGGLRYGYTF
-	TRBJ2-7	14	-	TRBV3-1/TRBV3-2	TGTGCCAGCAGCCAAGAACGCAGGGCTTGCGAGCAGTACTTC	CASSQERRACEQYF
few	TRBJ2-7	13	TRBD1	TRBV19	TGTGCCAGTAGTAAGGGACAGGACTACGAGCAGTACTTC	CASSKGQDYEQYF
-	TRBJ2-2	14	-	TRBV11-3	TGTGCCAGCAGCCCGATGTTTAGCACCGGGGAGCTGTTTTTT	CASSPMFSTGELFF